The 2 T cell receptor beta chains listed next were all sequenced from one sample in a study of patients and donors after allogeneic stem cell transplantation. TCRdb called the RT-PCR reads again in MiXCR, with one record for every CDR3 protein. The data hold about 960,000 distinct CDR3 sequences, with approximately 18% observed a single time. Source material: blood, either unsorted or a sorted T cell fraction (not recorded which). The receptors shown here come from a human donor who was either an allogeneic HSCT recipient or a stem cell or donor lymphocyte infusion donor (not recorded which). It is not recorded whose cells these are; they may come from a transplant donor.

The rearrangement uses TRBV5-8 and TRBJ1-3; D gene unclear. Trimming pared 1 base from V and 0 bases from J, leaving 5 bases between. Germline CDR1 and CDR2: SGHTS and YDEGEE. The CDR3 runs 14 residues. The CDR3 here is CASSLNLSGNTIYF. CDR3 DNA sequence: TGTGCCAGCAGCTTGAACCTCTCTGGAAACACCATATATTTT. Using reference TRBV5-8 and TRBJ1-3 for the parts outside the CDR3, the full variable domain is EAGVTQSPTHLIKTRGQQATLRCSPISGHTSVYWYQQALGLGLQFLLWYDEGEERNRGNFPPRFSGRQFPNYSSELNVNALELEDSALYLCASSLNLSGNTIYFGEGSWLTVV.

V usage is TRBV5-1 and J usage is TRBJ1-1; maybe TRBD1 (6 bases). Germline values: CDR1 SGHRS, CDR2 YFSETQ. This CDR3 spans 16 amino acids. Trimming removed 3 bases at V and 7 bases at J, with 22 bases between. DNA of the CDR3: TGCGCCAGCAGCTGGGGGCAGGGAGGGGGGCCTCTTGAAGCTTTCTTT. Amino acids: CASSWGQGGGPLEAFF.